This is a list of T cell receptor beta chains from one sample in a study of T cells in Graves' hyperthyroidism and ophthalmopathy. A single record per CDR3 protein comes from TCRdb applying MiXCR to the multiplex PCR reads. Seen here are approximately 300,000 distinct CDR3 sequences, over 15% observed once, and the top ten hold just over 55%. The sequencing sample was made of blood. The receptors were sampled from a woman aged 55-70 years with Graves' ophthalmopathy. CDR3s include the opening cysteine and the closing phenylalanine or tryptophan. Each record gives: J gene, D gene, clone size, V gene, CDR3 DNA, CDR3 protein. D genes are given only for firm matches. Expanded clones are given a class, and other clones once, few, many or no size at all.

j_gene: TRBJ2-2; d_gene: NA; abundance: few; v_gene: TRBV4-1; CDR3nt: TGCGCCAGCAGCCAACTAGCGCCCGGGGAGCTGTTTTTT; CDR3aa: CASSQLAPGELFF
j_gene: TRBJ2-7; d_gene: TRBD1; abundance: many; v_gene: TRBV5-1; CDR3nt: TGCGCCAGCAGCCTCGACAGGGTCCACGAGCAGTACTTC; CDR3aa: CASSLDRVHEQYF
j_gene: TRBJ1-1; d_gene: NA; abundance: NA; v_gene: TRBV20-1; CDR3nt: TGCAGTGCTAGAGACCTAACTTTCGACGGGAACACTGAAGCTTTCTTT; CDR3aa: CSARDLTFDGNTEAFF
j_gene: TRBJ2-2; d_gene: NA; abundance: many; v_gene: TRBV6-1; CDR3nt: TGTGCCAGCAGAGCCGTCACGGCGGTGTCCGGGGAGCTGTTTTTT; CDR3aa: CASRAVTAVSGELFF
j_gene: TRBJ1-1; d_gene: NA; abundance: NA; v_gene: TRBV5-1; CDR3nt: TGCGCCAGCCGGCCGGGACACGCTGAAATGAACACTGAAGCTTTCTTT; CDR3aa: CASRPGHAEMNTEAFF
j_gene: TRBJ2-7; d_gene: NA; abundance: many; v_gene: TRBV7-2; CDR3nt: TGTGCCAGCAGCCGAGACAGATCGTCCTACGAGCAGTACTTC; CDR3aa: CASSRDRSSYEQYF
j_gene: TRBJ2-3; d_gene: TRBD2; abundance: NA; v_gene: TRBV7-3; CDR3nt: TGTGCCAGCAGCTTCTCGGGGACTAGCGAGAGAACAGATACGCAGTATTTT; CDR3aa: CASSFSGTSERTDTQYF
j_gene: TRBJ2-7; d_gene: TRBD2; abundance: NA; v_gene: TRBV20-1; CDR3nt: TGCAGTGCTAGAGATGTTGCGGGAGCGGGAGGGCCGGACGAGCAGTACTTC; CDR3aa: CSARDVAGAGGPDEQYF
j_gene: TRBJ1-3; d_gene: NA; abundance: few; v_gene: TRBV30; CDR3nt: TGTGCCTGGAGTCAAAGTCGGGCCAGGCGGATTAGAAACACCATATATTTT; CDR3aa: CAWSQSRARRIRNTIYF
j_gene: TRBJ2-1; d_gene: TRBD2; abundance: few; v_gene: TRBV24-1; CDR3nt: TGTGCCACCAGTTCTCCTAGCGGGAGGACATACAATGAGCAGTTCTTC; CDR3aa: CATSSPSGRTYNEQFF
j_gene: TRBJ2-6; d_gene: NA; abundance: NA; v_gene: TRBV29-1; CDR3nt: TGCAGCACGATCTCTGGGGCCAACGTCCTGACTTTC; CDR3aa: CSTISGANVLTF
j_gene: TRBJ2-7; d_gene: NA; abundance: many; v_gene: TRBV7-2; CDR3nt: TGTGCCAGCAGCTTTATTCCGCGGGACGAGCAGTACTTC; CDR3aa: CASSFIPRDEQYF
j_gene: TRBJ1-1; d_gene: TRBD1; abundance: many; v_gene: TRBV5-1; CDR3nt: TGCGCCAGCAGCTTGGAAGGGACAGGGGGCAGAACTGAAGCTTTCTTT; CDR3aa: CASSLEGTGGRTEAFF
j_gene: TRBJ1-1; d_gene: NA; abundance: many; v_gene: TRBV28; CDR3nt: TGTGCCAGCAGTGGCCAGGGGCTGGAAGCTTTCTTT; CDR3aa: CASSGQGLEAFF
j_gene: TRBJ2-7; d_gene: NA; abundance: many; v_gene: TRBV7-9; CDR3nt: TGTGCCAGCAGCTCAGCAGACAGACATTCCTACGAGCAGTACTTC; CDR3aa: CASSSADRHSYEQYF
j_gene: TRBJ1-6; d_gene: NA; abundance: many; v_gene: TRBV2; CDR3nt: TGTGCCAGCCAGGGGACCACCTATAATTCACCCCTCCACTTT; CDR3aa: CASQGTTYNSPLHF
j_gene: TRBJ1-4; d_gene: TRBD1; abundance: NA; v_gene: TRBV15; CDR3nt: TGTGCCACCAGCAGAGGGGGGCAGGGGGGAGAAAAACTGTTTTTT; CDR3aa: CATSRGGQGGEKLFF
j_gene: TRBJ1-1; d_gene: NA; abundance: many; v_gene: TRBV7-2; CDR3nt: TGTGCCAGCAGCACCCGAAGGAGCACTGAAGCTTTCTTT; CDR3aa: CASSTRRSTEAFF
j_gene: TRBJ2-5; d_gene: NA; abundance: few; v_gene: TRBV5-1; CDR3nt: TGCGCCAGCAGCATGGACAGTCAAGAGACCCAGTACTTC; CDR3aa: CASSMDSQETQYF
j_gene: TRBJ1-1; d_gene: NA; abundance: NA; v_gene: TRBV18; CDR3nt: TGTGCCAGCTCACCAACAGGGTTAGCGAACACTGAAGCTTTCTTT; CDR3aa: CASSPTGLANTEAFF
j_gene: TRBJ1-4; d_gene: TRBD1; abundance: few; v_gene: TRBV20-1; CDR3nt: TGCAGTGCTAGAGAGTACAGGGGGTGGAATGAAAAACTGTTTTTT; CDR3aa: CSAREYRGWNEKLFF
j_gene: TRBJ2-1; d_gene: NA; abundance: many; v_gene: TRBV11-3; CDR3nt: TGTGCCAGCAGCTTAATGGGAGCTAACAATGAGCAGTTCTTC; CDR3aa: CASSLMGANNEQFF
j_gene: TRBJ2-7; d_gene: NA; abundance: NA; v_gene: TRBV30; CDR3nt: TGTGCCTGGAGTGTACGTCCCTACGAGCAGTACTTC; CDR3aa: CAWSVRPYEQYF
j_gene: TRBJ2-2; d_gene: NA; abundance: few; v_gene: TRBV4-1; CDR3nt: TGCGCCAGCAGGGAACAGGGCCACACCGGGGAGCTGTTTTTT; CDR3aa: CASREQGHTGELFF
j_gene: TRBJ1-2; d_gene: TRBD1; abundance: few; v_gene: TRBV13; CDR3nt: TGTGCCAGCAGCCCAAGGACAGGGCTGGATAACTATGGCTACACCTTC; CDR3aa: CASSPRTGLDNYGYTF
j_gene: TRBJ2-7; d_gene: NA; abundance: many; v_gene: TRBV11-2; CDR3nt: TGTGCCAGCAGCCGAGGTGGGGTAACAGGGGAGCAGTACTTC; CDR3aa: CASSRGGVTGEQYF
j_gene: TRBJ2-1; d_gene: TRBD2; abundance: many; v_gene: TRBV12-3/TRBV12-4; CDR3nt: TGTGCCAGCAGTTCAGCCACTAGCGGGACCTACAATGAGCAGTTCTTC; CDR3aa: CASSSATSGTYNEQFF
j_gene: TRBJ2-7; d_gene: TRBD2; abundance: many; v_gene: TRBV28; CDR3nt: TGTGCCAGCAACAGCGGGAGGCCCTACGAGCAGTACTTC; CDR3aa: CASNSGRPYEQYF
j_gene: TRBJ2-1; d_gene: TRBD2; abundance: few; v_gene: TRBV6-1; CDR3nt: TGTGCCAGCCGACTAGCGGGGTTCTACAATGAGCAGTTCTTC; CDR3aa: CASRLAGFYNEQFF
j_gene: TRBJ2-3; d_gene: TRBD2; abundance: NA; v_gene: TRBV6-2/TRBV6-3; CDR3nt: TGTGCCAGCCCCCTACGGGAGGGCGGAACAGATACGCAGTATTTT; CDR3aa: CASPLREGGTDTQYF
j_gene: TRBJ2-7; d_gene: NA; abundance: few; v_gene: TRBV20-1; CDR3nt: TGCAGTGCTAGAGTTGCGAGTTCGGGGCTCTACGAGCAGTACTTC; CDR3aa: CSARVASSGLYEQYF
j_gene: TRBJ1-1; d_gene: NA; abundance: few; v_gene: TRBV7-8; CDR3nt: TGTGCCAGCAGCTTAGGTATCCCCGCTGAAGCTTTCTTT; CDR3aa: CASSLGIPAEAFF
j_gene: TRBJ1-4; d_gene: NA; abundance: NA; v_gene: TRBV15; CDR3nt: TGTGCCACCAGCAGGGGGGAGTTTACTAATGAAAAACTGTTTTTT; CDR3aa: CATSRGEFTNEKLFF
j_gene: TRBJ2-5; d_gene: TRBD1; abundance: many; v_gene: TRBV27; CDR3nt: TGTGCCAGCAGTTTATGGGTCCAGGGGGTTATCCAAGAGACCCAGTACTTC; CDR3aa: CASSLWVQGVIQETQYF
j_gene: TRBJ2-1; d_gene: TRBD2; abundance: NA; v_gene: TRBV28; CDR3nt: TGTGCCAGCAGTTCCCGACTAGCGGGAGATAGTGAGCAGTTCTTC; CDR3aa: CASSSRLAGDSEQFF
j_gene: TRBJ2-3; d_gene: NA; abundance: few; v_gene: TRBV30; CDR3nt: TGTGCCTGGAGTACGGGAACAGATACGCAGTATTTT; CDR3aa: CAWSTGTDTQYF
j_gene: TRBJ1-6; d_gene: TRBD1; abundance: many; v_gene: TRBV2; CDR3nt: TGTGCCAGCGTACCCGAAACAGGGGGGAATTCACCCCTCCACTTT; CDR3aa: CASVPETGGNSPLHF
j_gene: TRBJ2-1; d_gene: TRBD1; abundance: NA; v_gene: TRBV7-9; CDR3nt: TGTGCCAGCAGCCCCCCGTCAGGGGGCTCGGGGAATGAGCAGTTCTTC; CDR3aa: CASSPPSGGSGNEQFF
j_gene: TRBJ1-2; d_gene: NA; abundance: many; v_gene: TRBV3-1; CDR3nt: TGTGCCAGCAGCCAAGGAGGCAGGGGTAACGGAGCTGGCTACACCTTC; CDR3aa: CASSQGGRGNGAGYTF
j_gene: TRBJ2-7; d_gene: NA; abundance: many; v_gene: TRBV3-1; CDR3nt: TGTGCCAGCAGCCGAGGACATATCTACGAGCAGTACTTC; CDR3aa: CASSRGHIYEQYF
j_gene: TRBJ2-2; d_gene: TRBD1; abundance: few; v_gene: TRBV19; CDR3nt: TGTGCCAGTAGTACACGCCAGGGGGCTGGGACCGGGGAGCTGTTTTTT; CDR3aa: CASSTRQGAGTGELFF
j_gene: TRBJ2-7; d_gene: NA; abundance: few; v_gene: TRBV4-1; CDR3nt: TGCGCCAGCAGCCCGACGCGACACTCCTACGAGCAGTACTTC; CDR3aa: CASSPTRHSYEQYF
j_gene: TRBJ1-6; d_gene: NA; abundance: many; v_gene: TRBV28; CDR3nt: TGTGCCAGCAGTGACCCCGGGACGGTTTCCTATAATTCACCCCTCCACTTT; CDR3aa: CASSDPGTVSYNSPLHF
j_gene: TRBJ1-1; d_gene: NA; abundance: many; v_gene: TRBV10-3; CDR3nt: TGTGCCATCAGAATTCAGGGAGCGGACACTGAAGCTTTCTTT; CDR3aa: CAIRIQGADTEAFF
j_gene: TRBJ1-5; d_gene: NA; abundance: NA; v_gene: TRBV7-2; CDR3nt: TGTGCCAGCAGCTTACATGACCAGCCCCAGCATTTT; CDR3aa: CASSLHDQPQHF
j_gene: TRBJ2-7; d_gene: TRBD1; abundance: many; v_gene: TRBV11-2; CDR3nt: TGTGCCAGCAGCCCCGACAGGGGTACCTACGAGCAGTACTTC; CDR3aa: CASSPDRGTYEQYF
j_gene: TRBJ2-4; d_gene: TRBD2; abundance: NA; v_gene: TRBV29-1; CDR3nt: TGCAGCGTTGATGGGACTAGCGGGAGGTTAGCCAAAAACATTCAGTACTTC; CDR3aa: CSVDGTSGRLAKNIQYF
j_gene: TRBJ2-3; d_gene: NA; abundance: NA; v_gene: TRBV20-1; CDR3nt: TGCAGTGCTAGTCCGGGACCATCGGAGAAGACAGAGACGAGCACAGATACGCAGTATTTT; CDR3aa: CSASPGPSEKTETSTDTQYF